These T cell receptor beta chains were read from a single sample in a study of technical replicates of blood from several donors. Sequencing used immunoSEQ multiplex PCR; TCRdb keeps in-frame clones, though not all of them. The table shows 9,000 to 15,000 clones, with 90% to 95% occurring only once. The sample was PBMCs. Receptors were obtained from a human donor in good health. CDR3s include the opening cysteine and the closing phenylalanine or tryptophan. D genes are given only for firm matches. Clone size is not always given. Where it is, it says once, few, many or a class for expanded clones.

size: NA; D: TRBD2; V: TRBV28; J: TRBJ2-3; DNA: TGTGCCAGCAGTTTACCCGAGACTAGCGGGAGCACAGATACGCAGTATTTT; CDR3: CASSLPETSGSTDTQYF
size: once; D: NA; V: TRBV27; J: TRBJ1-1; DNA: TGTGCCAGCAGTAGAGTCCTGAACACTGAAGCTTTCTTT; CDR3: CASSRVLNTEAFF
size: NA; D: NA; V: TRBV30; J: TRBJ1-3; DNA: TGTGCCTGGAGTGTAGGTCGAGACAGCGTCTCTGGAAACACCATATATTTT; CDR3: CAWSVGRDSVSGNTIYF
size: NA; D: NA; V: TRBV5-4; J: TRBJ2-7; DNA: TGTGCCAGCAGGGGAGACAACTCCTACGAGCAGTACTTC; CDR3: CASRGDNSYEQYF
size: NA; D: NA; V: TRBV6-6; J: TRBJ2-1; DNA: TGTGCCAGCGGCCTCACTAGGGATGAGCAGTTCTTC; CDR3: CASGLTRDEQFF
size: NA; D: TRBD1; V: TRBV11-3; J: TRBJ2-1; DNA: TGTGCCAGCAGCCGGCGGGGACAGGGTACCTACAATGAGCAGTTCTTC; CDR3: CASSRRGQGTYNEQFF
size: NA; D: TRBD2; V: TRBV25-1; J: TRBJ2-5; DNA: TGTGCCAGCAGTGAGCCGGGAGGGCCTGGGGAGACCCAGTACTTC; CDR3: CASSEPGGPGETQYF
size: NA; D: NA; V: TRBV6-1; J: TRBJ2-5; DNA: TGTGCCAGCAGGGCCGATGGCGGGGAGTCGTACTTC; CDR3: CASRADGGESYF
size: NA; D: TRBD2; V: TRBV7-3; J: TRBJ2-7; DNA: TGTGCCAGCAGCTTAATGGGAGGGTCTTACGAGCAGTACTTC; CDR3: CASSLMGGSYEQYF
size: NA; D: TRBD2; V: TRBV27; J: TRBJ2-1; DNA: TGTGCCAGCAGCACTCCTACTAGCGGGGTCTACAATGAGCAGTTCTTC; CDR3: CASSTPTSGVYNEQFF
size: NA; D: TRBD2; V: TRBV6-1; J: TRBJ2-1; DNA: TGTGCCAGCAGTGAAGCGCAGGGACTAGCGGTACCCTACAATGAGCAGTTCTTC; CDR3: CASSEAQGLAVPYNEQFF
size: NA; D: TRBD1; V: TRBV6-5; J: TRBJ2-1; DNA: TGTGCCAGCAGTTACGGGGGACAGGGACGTGAGCAGTTCTTC; CDR3: CASSYGGQGREQFF
size: NA; D: TRBD1; V: TRBV7-9; J: TRBJ2-1; DNA: TGTGCCAGCAGCGCGGGACAGGGGGTAAATAGCGGGCCATACAATGAGCAGTTCTTC; CDR3: CASSAGQGVNSGPYNEQFF
size: NA; D: TRBD2; V: TRBV5-1; J: TRBJ2-7; DNA: TGCGCCAGCGGTCTCGGGACTAGCGGGAAGGGATCCTACGAGCAGTACTTC; CDR3: CASGLGTSGKGSYEQYF
size: NA; D: TRBD1; V: TRBV11-2; J: TRBJ1-4; DNA: TGTGCCAGCAGCCCGCAGGGGGCGTCGGCAACTAATGAAAAACTGTTTTTT; CDR3: CASSPQGASATNEKLFF
size: once; D: TRBD2; V: TRBV5-1; J: TRBJ2-5; DNA: TGCGCCAGCAGCTTGGAAGGCGGGAGTTCTCAAGAGACCCAGTACTTC; CDR3: CASSLEGGSSQETQYF
size: NA; D: TRBD1; V: TRBV29-1; J: TRBJ2-5; DNA: TGCAGCGTTGGGGGAGCAGGGGGCCTAGGAGAGACCCAGTACTTC; CDR3: CSVGGAGGLGETQYF
size: few; D: NA; V: TRBV19; J: TRBJ1-5; DNA: TGTGCCAGTAGTATTACCGGACAGATCAATCAGCCCCAGCATTTT; CDR3: CASSITGQINQPQHF
size: NA; D: NA; V: TRBV30; J: TRBJ2-4; DNA: TGTGCCTGGGCTGACTTGAACATTCAGTACTTC; CDR3: CAWADLNIQYF
size: NA; D: NA; V: TRBV6-1; J: TRBJ1-1; DNA: TGTGCCTCAACGGGGGGCAGCACTGAAGCTTTCTTT; CDR3: CASTGGSTEAFF
size: NA; D: TRBD1; V: TRBV4-1; J: TRBJ1-4; DNA: TGCGCCAGCAGCCAAGATGGGGGCATTGGACAGGGGGCGTGGGTTGAAAAACTGTTTTTT; CDR3: CASSQDGGIGQGAWVEKLFF
size: NA; D: NA; V: TRBV28; J: TRBJ1-4; DNA: TGTGCCAGCAGTTCCCACCCAGACAAATCTGAAAAACTGTTTTTT; CDR3: CASSSHPDKSEKLFF
size: once; D: NA; V: TRBV5-1; J: TRBJ2-5; DNA: TGCGCCAGCAGCTTGGCGGACACGTACCAAGAGACCCAGTACTTC; CDR3: CASSLADTYQETQYF
size: NA; D: NA; V: TRBV28; J: TRBJ2-2; DNA: TGTGCCAGCGGAGCGGAGCCCGGGGAGCTGTTTTTT; CDR3: CASGAEPGELFF
size: NA; D: TRBD2; V: TRBV5-1; J: TRBJ2-2; DNA: TGCGCCAGCAGCTTCAGAGCGGGAGGGTCGAACACCGGGGAGCTGTTTTTT; CDR3: CASSFRAGGSNTGELFF